This TCR beta chain was identified during a study of cytomegalovirus exposure and HLA in healthy donors. Study findings and constraints: HLA alleles showed associations with some 17,000 TCR beta sequences in a later analysis, at a 0.05 false discovery rate.

The donors comprised healthy bone marrow donors. Germline CDR1 is GTSNPN and CDR2 is SVGIG (reference sequence). This CDR3 region has 12 residues. V was trimmed by 4 bases and J by 5 bases, leaving 11 bases between them. Vbeta (60) and Jbeta (13) primers were used in the PCR. Produced via immunoSEQ multiplex PCR; TCRdb's table is partial and in-frame only. Of under 200,000 clones listed, almost 85% are singletons. On this clone itself: The antigen is undetermined.

The J gene is TRBJ2-5, the V gene TRBV30; perhaps TRBD2 as D (5 bases). The sequence was collected from a boy younger than 10 in good health and CMV-seronegative. Sequencing input: PBMCs. The CDR3: CAWNLAGETQYF. The CDR3 DNA reads TGTGCCTGGAACCTAGCCGGGGAGACCCAGTACTTC.